The sequence of this TCR beta chain was determined in a study of blood T cell repertoires in COVID-19. The overall study: COVID-19 samples collected from the United States, Italy and Spain covered acute and convalescent phases. PBMCs, B-cell-depleted T cells, or T cells provided the cDNA or gDNA that made up the material.

As processed by the authors: Quantification of nucleated cells was approximated via reference gene primer amplification. Measured with immunoSEQ multiplex PCR; TCRdb has only the in-frame clones, and not every one. V and J calls and clone size are given by that table; D and trimming were obtained from the DNA. In the table there are under 150,000 clones, more than 75% of which are singletons. This clone was picked up one time. This CDR3 has 14 amino acids. Germline assignment: CDR1 SEHNR and CDR2 FQNEAQ (reference sequence). V was pared by 2 bases and J by 5 bases, with 10 bases between. This chain connects TRBV7-9 to TRBJ1-5; tentatively, D is TRBD1 (5 bases). Material for sequencing was peripheral blood. The clonotype originates from a woman between 45 and 65 years old with acute or convalescent COVID-19. The CDR3 DNA reads TGTGCCAGCAGCTTATCGTGGGGGGATCAGCCCCAGCATTTT. Its translation: CASSLSWGDQPQHF.